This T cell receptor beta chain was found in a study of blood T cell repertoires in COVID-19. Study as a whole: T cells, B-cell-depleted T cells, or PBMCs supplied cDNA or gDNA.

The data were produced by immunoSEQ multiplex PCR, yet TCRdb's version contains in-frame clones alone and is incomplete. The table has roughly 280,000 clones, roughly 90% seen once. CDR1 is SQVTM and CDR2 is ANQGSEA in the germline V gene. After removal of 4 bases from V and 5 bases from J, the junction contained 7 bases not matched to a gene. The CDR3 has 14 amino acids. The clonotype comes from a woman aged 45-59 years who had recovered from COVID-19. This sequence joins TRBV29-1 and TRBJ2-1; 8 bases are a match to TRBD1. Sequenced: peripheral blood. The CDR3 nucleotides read TGCAGCGTTGGGAGGACAGGGTTGGACAATGAGCAGTTCTTC. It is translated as CSVGRTGLDNEQFF.